The 7 T cell receptor beta chains listed next were all sequenced from one sample in a study of blood T cell repertoires in COVID-19. Clones were sequenced by immunoSEQ multiplex PCR, and TCRdb holds only the in-frame ones, with some missing. Of 200,000 to 250,000 clones in the sample, roughly nine tenths were seen once. The sample taken for sequencing was PBMCs or T cells enriched from blood (not recorded which). The receptors originated from a man aged 30 to 45 who had recovered from COVID-19.

This chain connects TRBV4-1 to TRBJ1-2; 7 nucleotides align to TRBD1. Germline V gene lookup returns CDR1 MGHRA and CDR2 YSYEKL. The CDR3 is 17 residues long. Trimming took 1 base from V and 4 from J; bases not matched to a gene: 12. CDR3 sequence: CASSQAPIRGRSYGYTF. The CDR3, as DNA: TGCGCCAGCAGCCAAGCCCCGATCAGGGGGAGGTCCTATGGCTACACCTTC.

CDR3 protein: CASSLRLAGGNSYEQFF. The CDR3 bases are TGCGCCAGCAGCTTGAGGCTAGCGGGAGGAAACAGCTATGAGCAGTTCTTC. This chain uses TRBV5-1 with TRBJ2-1, with 11 bases that match TRBD2. Germline V CDR1 and CDR2: SGHRS, YFSETQ. With V trimmed by 1 base and J by 8 bases, 11 bases remained unmatched. This CDR3 is 17 amino acids long.

This clone was recorded once. The chain has TRBV29-1 and TRBJ1-5; 7 bases align to TRBD1. The CDR3 sequence is 14 residues long. V dropped 4 bases and J dropped 4; count of bases not matched to a gene: 7. Germline V gene data show CDR1 as SQVTM and CDR2 as ANQGSEA. The CDR3: CSVGGATGNQPQHF. DNA for the CDR3: TGCAGCGTTGGGGGTGCGACAGGGAATCAGCCCCAGCATTTT.

This clone was counted a single time. The J gene is TRBJ1-1, the V gene TRBV6-5; no reliable D call. The ends were cut back, 6 bases at V and 11 bases at J, with 22 bases in the middle. Germline V gene sequence: CDR1 MNHEY, CDR2 SVGAGI. This CDR3 has 14 residues. The CDR3 nucleotides read TGTGCCAGCAGCGCTAATCCCCTATCAAGAGGGGCTTTCTTT. The encoded protein is CASSANPLSRGAFF.

The gene calls are TRBV6-5 and TRBJ1-1; no clear D gene. The ends were cut back, 6 bases at V and 0 bases at J, with 5 bases in the middle. Germline assignment: CDR1 MNHEY and CDR2 SVGAGI. This CDR3 comprises 12 residues. CDR3 nucleotide sequence: TGTGCCAGCAGGGGCATGAACACTGAAGCTTTCTTT. Translating it yields CASRGMNTEAFF.

V is TRBV10-3 and J is TRBJ2-1; 8 nucleotides agree with TRBD1. Germline V gene sequence: CDR1 ENHRY, CDR2 SYGVKD. Trimming cost V 3 bases and J 10 bases; bases outside gene matches: 8. This CDR3 comprises 14 residues. CDR3 nucleotide sequence: TGTGCCATCAGTGACCCCGGGACAGGCGGCGAGCAGTTCTTC. Protein: CAISDPGTGGEQFF.

The J gene is TRBJ2-1, the V gene TRBV7-9; the match to TRBD2 covers 7 bases. This CDR3 is 14 amino acids long. With 7 bases clipped from V and 6 bases from J, the junction kept 9 bases outside the gene matches. CDR1 is SEHNR and CDR2 is FQNEAQ in the germline V gene (reference sequence). CDR3 nucleotides: TGTGCCAGCAAGTCGGCTAGCGGAGGCAATGAGCAGTTCTTC. This sequence encodes CASKSASGGNEQFF.